The sequence of this T cell receptor beta chain was determined in a study of T cells expressing NK-cell markers. Study-wide points: The study found these clonotypes also leading the CD3+CD56-NKG2C+ fraction in a few donors.

Each CDR3 protein gets one entry in TCRdb, which reprocessed the 5' RACE reads and gives no DNA. This sample's table reports about 400,000 distinct CDR3 sequences. With respect to this clonotype: The antigen is unknown.

The CDR3 consists of 16 residues. From germline, CDR1 is MNHEY and CDR2 SVGAGI. Source material: blood T cells: a sorted CD56 or NKG2C T cell subset, CD4+ or CD8+ T cells, or bulk PBMC T cells (not recorded which). This sequence was found in a woman in her 50s in good health. The chain employs TRBV6-5 and TRBJ2-5; as DNA is missing, the TRBD2 call by TCRdb cannot be tested. The CDR3 spells CASSYFGVSPQETQYF.